A single sample is the source of the 26 T cell receptor beta chains below, sequenced in a study of T cell responses to AZD1222 COVID-19 vaccine. Libraries were prepared by immunoSEQ multiplex PCR; TCRdb keeps only in-frame clonotypes and omits some of them. The sample has around 110,000 clones, 75% to 90% seen once; the top ten hold 3.9%. The sequencing here drew on peripheral blood, taken on day 0 of MenACWY control vaccination. These receptor sequences come from an adult in good health.

The chain's CDR3 is CASRARAGEKLFF. The CDR3 DNA reads TGTGCCAGCAGGGCCCGGGCAGGTGAAAAACTGTTTTTT. This chain connects TRBV25-1 to TRBJ1-4; D ambiguous. The length of the CDR3 is 13 residues. Trimming pared 6 bases from V and 7 bases from J, leaving 12 bases between. Germline-derived CDR1 and CDR2 are MGHDK and SYGVNS.

The chain has TRBV19 and TRBJ1-4; 7 bases line up with TRBD1. Germline loops: CDR1 LNHDA, CDR2 SQIVND (reference sequence). Germline trimming cut 3 bases from V and 0 bases from J; bases unmatched to any gene: 4. The CDR3 spans 16 residues. The CDR3 reads CASSIPGGTTNEKLFF. The CDR3 coding sequence is TGTGCCAGTAGTATTCCAGGGGGTACAACTAATGAAAAACTGTTTTTT.

The rearrangement uses TRBV4-1 and TRBJ2-7, with 9 bases lining up with TRBD1. V shed 3 bases and J 4 bases; nucleotides not matched to a gene: 4. This CDR3 comprises 14 residues. CDR1 is MGHRA and CDR2 is YSYEKL in the germline V gene. The DNA for the CDR3 is TGCGCCAGCAGCCACCCGGGACAGGGTTACGAGCAGTACTTC. Its translation: CASSHPGQGYEQYF.

This clone turned up a few times. The CDR3 protein is CASSLAQVTEAFF. CDR3 in DNA: TGTGCCAGCAGCTTAGCGCAGGTGACTGAAGCTTTCTTT. The chain has TRBV11-1 and TRBJ1-1; D not certain. This CDR3 spans 13 amino acids. V shed 0 bases and J shed 5 bases, with 7 bases lying between them. Germline V gives CDR1 SGHAT, CDR2 FQDESV (reference sequence).

This clone is a singleton in its sample. DNA of the CDR3: TGTGCCAGCAGCTTAGCGAAGGGGGCAGGAGATCAGCCCCAGCATTTT. It yields the protein CASSLAKGAGDQPQHF. The rearrangement uses TRBV7-2 and TRBJ1-5; 7 positions agree with TRBD1. The CDR3 totals 16 residues. The ends lost 0 bases at V and 5 bases at J; junction bases unmatched: 7. Germline assignment: CDR1 SGHTA and CDR2 FQGNSA.

The chain recombines TRBV7-9 with TRBJ1-1; D possibly corresponds to TRBD1 (5 bases). The CDR3 length is 14 residues. V was shortened by 7 bases and J by 11 bases, with 23 bases between the two germline ends. Germline CDR1 reads SEHNR; CDR2 reads FQNEAQ (reference sequence). In nucleotides, the CDR3 is TGTGCCAGCATTTCAACTGGGGGAATGAGGAGGGCTTTCTTT. Protein: CASISTGGMRRAFF. Combining the CDR3 with reference TRBV7-9 and TRBJ1-1 gives the whole variable domain DTGVSQNPRHKITKRGQNVTFRCDPISEHNRLYWYRQTLGQGPEFLTYFQNEAQLEKSRLLSDRFSAERPKGSFSTLEIQRTEQGDSAMYLCASISTGGMRRAFFGQGTRLTVV.

This clone appeared once. This sequence joins TRBV9 and TRBJ1-4; 7 bases line up with TRBD1. J lost 5 bases, V lost 0 bases, and 7 bases had no gene match. Looked up from germline, CDR1 is SGDLS and CDR2 is YYNGEE. The CDR3 loop spans 16 amino acids. The DNA of the CDR3 is TGTGCCAGCAGCGTAGGAAGGACAGGTTTGAATGAAAAACTGTTTTTT. Its protein is CASSVGRTGLNEKLFF.

Only a few counts were recorded for this clone. The chain uses TRBV7-2 and TRBJ1-6; no definite D call. The CDR3 consists of 16 residues. Trimming shortened V by 5 bases and J by 0 bases, and 11 bases separated the two germline ends. Germline assignment: CDR1 SGHTA and CDR2 FQGNSA. CDR3 nucleotide sequence: TGTGCCAGCAGCCCCCGGACCTACTCCTATAATTCACCCCTCCACTTT. As protein: CASSPRTYSYNSPLHF.

The V gene is TRBV7-6, the J gene TRBJ1-6; TRBD1 aligns across 9 bases. The J segment lost 3 bases and the V segment lost 2 bases, leaving 8 bases of the junction unmatched. CDR3 length: 18 residues. Germline V gene sequence: CDR1 SGHVS, CDR2 FNYEAQ. CDR3 protein: CASSLTTQGAVYNSPLHF. In DNA form, the CDR3 reads TGTGCCAGCAGCTTAACAACACAGGGGGCTGTCTATAATTCACCCCTCCACTTT.

The rearrangement links TRBV3-1 (or the pseudogene TRBV3-2) to TRBJ1-4; 7 nucleotides agree with TRBD1. The CDR3 has 14 amino acids. Losses at the gene ends were 3 bases for V and 6 bases for J; bases not matched to a gene: 4. Per the germline V gene, CDR1 is LGHDT and CDR2 is YNNKEL (reference sequence). The chain's CDR3 is CASSHHQGDEKLFF. The CDR3 nucleotides are TGTGCCAGCAGCCACCACCAGGGGGATGAAAAACTGTTTTTT.

This sequence joins TRBV5-1 and TRBJ2-3; 9 positions match TRBD1. The CDR3 runs to 15 residues. V lost 4 bases and J lost 3; bases outside the gene matches: 6. Germline V gene lookup returns CDR1 SGHRS and CDR2 YFSETQ. This CDR3 is CASSEDRGLTDTQYF. CDR3 nucleotide sequence: TGCGCCAGCAGCGAGGACAGGGGATTGACAGATACGCAGTATTTT.

This chain connects TRBV7-2 to TRBJ1-2; perhaps TRBD1 as D (6 bases). V was pared by 5 bases and J by 8 bases, with 18 bases between. The length of the CDR3 is 14 residues. Germline V gene data show CDR1 as SGHTA and CDR2 as FQGNSA. DNA for the CDR3: TGTGCCAGCAGCGTACAAGGCAGGGGAGAGGGCTACACCTTC. It yields the protein CASSVQGRGEGYTF.

DNA for the CDR3: TGTGCCAGCAGCAGGACTAGCGGGGAAGTCTACGAGCAGTACTTC. Residues: CASSRTSGEVYEQYF. V is TRBV7-9 and J is TRBJ2-7, with 12 bases identical to TRBD2. The V and J ends lost 5 bases and 3 bases, in that order; junction bases with no gene match: 5. CDR3 length equals 15 residues. CDR1 is SEHNR and CDR2 is FQNEAQ in the germline V gene (reference sequence).

The chain recombines TRBV6-5 with TRBJ1-3; D is unclear. The CDR3 has 14 amino acids. V lost 6 bases and J lost 8, with 17 bases in between. Germline CDR1 is MNHEY and CDR2 is SVGAGI. The CDR3 reads CASSLESPADTIYF. In nucleotides, the CDR3 is TGTGCCAGCAGCCTCGAGAGCCCTGCGGACACCATATATTTT.

The genes are TRBV2 and TRBJ1-2, with no clear D. This CDR3 is 12 amino acids long. V was shortened by 2 bases and J by 4 bases, with 5 bases between the two germline ends. CDR1 and CDR2 from the germline V gene are SNHLY and FYNNEI. The DNA of the CDR3 is TGTGCCAGCAGTGAACGGGCCTATGGCTACACCTTC. As protein: CASSERAYGYTF.

In this sample, this clone turned up once. The gene calls are TRBV7-2 and TRBJ2-7; 12 nucleotides match TRBD1. V shed 1 base and J 4 bases; nucleotides not matched to a gene: 5. The germline CDR1 and CDR2 sequences are SGHTA and FQGNSA. CDR3 length: 16 amino acids. CDR3 DNA: TGTGCCAGCAGCTTAGGGGGGACAGGGGGCCTTTACGAGCAGTACTTC. Its protein product is CASSLGGTGGLYEQYF.

The chain links TRBV28 to TRBJ1-2, with unresolved D. V gave up 8 bases and J gave up 8 bases, with 21 bases separating them. The CDR3 runs 14 residues. The germline gives CDR1 MDHEN, CDR2 SYDVKM. The DNA of the CDR3 is TGTGCCAGCCAAGTCGGGCCCCGATCGGGGGGCTACACCTTC. Translation gives CASQVGPRSGGYTF.

The chain employs TRBV5-1 and TRBJ2-1; D perhaps matches TRBD2 (7 bases). The germline V gene encodes CDR1 SGHRS and CDR2 YFSETQ. The CDR3 spans 17 residues. Deletions cut 4 bases from V and 3 bases from J, with 20 bases between. CDR3 loop: CASSLEGERGVYNEQFF. CDR3 sequence (DNA): TGCGCCAGCAGCCTCGAGGGGGAGCGGGGAGTCTACAATGAGCAGTTCTTC.

The chain links TRBV28 to TRBJ2-5, with TRBD2 as a possible D gene (7 bases). The CDR3 totals 15 residues. Germline CDR1 reads MDHEN; CDR2 reads SYDVKM. Trimming cost V 6 bases and J 5 bases, with 19 bases left between them. In DNA, the CDR3 is TGTGCCAGCAGGAATCTCGGGGGGCGCGAGGAGACCCAGTACTTC. This gives the protein CASRNLGGREETQYF.

The chain employs TRBV5-8 and TRBJ1-2; TRBD1 matches at 8 bases. CDR3 size: 15 residues. Germline V gives CDR1 SGHTS, CDR2 YDEGEE. The V gene end was trimmed by 4 bases and the J gene end by 4 bases; junction bases not matched to a gene: 9. CDR3 loop: CASSGWQGAIYGYTF. The CDR3, as DNA: TGTGCCAGCAGCGGTTGGCAGGGGGCAATCTATGGCTACACCTTC.

This clone showed up just once. The chain has TRBV7-3 and TRBJ2-3; D perhaps matches TRBD2 (5 bases). This CDR3 region has 13 residues. V lost 0 bases to trimming and J lost 4 bases, with 5 bases between them. Germline V gives CDR1 SGHTA, CDR2 FQGTGA. CDR3 in amino acids: CASSLTAADTQYF. Written as DNA, the CDR3 is TGTGCCAGCAGCTTAACAGCGGCAGATACGCAGTATTTT. Full variable domain (rest looked up from reference TRBV7-3 and TRBJ2-3): GAGVSQTPSNKVTEKGKYVELRCDPISGHTALYWYRQSLGQGPEFLIYFQGTGAADDSGLPNDRFFAVRPEGSVSTLKIQRTERGDSAVYLCASSLTAADTQYFGPGTRLTVL.

This clone was seen more than once but under ten times. This sequence joins TRBV9 and TRBJ2-7; 9 bases line up with TRBD1. This CDR3 comprises 16 residues. CDR1 and CDR2 (germline): SGDLS, YYNGEE. V trimming: 6 bases; J trimming: 1 base; junction bases outside the gene matches: 11. CDR3 nucleotide sequence: TGTGCCAGCAACAGAGGTGGGACAGGGACTTCCTACGAGCAGTACTTC. As protein: CASNRGGTGTSYEQYF.

The chain recombines TRBV14 with TRBJ2-3, with D possibly matching TRBD1 (6 bases). CDR3 length: 15 amino acids. The V gene lost 4 bases and the J gene lost 3 bases, with 14 bases spanning the gap. Germline CDR1 and CDR2: SGHDN and FVKESK. This CDR3 reads CASSPNRVGTDTQYF. The CDR3 coding sequence is TGTGCCAGCAGCCCCAACAGGGTAGGAACAGATACGCAGTATTTT.

This clone was detected only a few times. The V call is TRBV9, the J call TRBJ2-7, with TRBD1 matching over 10 bases. Germline-derived CDR1 and CDR2 are SGDLS and YYNGEE. The CDR3 is 14 residues long. Trimming at V came to 3 bases and at J to 6 bases, leaving 6 bases not matched to a gene. CDR3 in amino acids: CASSAVTGGGEQYF. The CDR3 DNA reads TGTGCCAGCAGCGCAGTGACAGGGGGCGGCGAGCAGTACTTC.

This clone was counted a few times. J is TRBJ1-1 and V is TRBV29-1, with D maybe TRBD1 (5 bases). Germline V lookup: CDR1 SQVTM, CDR2 ANQGSEA. V lost 7 bases, J lost 1 base, and 16 bases lay in between. The length of the CDR3 is 14 residues. CDR3 in DNA: TGCAGCGGGGGCTACTCGGGACGGAACACTGAAGCTTTCTTT. Protein sequence: CSGGYSGRNTEAFF.

V gene TRBV11-3 combines with J gene TRBJ1-2, with 9 bases lining up with TRBD1. V lost 5 bases to trimming and J lost 4 bases; unmatched junction nucleotides: 2. This CDR3 spans 13 amino acids. The germline V gene encodes CDR1 SGHNT and CDR2 YENEEA. The CDR3 is CASSGDRAYGYTF. The DNA for the CDR3 is TGTGCCAGCAGCGGGGACAGGGCCTATGGCTACACCTTC.